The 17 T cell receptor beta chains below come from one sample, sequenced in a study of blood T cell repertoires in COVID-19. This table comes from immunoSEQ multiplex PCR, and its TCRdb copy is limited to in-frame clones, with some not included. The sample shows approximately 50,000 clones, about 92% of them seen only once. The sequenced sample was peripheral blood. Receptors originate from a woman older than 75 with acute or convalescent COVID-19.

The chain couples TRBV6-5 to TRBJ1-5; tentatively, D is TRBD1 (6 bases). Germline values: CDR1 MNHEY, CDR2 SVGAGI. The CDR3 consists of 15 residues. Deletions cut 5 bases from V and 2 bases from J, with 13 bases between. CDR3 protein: CASSTGTRGNQPQHF. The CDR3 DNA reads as TGTGCCAGCAGTACCGGGACAAGGGGCAATCAGCCCCAGCATTTT.

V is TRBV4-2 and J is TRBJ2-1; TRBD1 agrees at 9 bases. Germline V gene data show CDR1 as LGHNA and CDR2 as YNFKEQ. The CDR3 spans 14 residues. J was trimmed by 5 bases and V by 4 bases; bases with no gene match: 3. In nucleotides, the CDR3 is TGTGCCAGCAGCCCGGGACAGGGTAACAATGAGCAGTTCTTC. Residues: CASSPGQGNNEQFF.

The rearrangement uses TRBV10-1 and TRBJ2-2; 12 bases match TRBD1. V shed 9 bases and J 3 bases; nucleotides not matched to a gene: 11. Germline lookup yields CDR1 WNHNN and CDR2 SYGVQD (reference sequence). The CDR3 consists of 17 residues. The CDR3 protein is CARDPGQGAPDTGELFF. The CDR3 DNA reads TGCGCCAGAGATCCGGGACAGGGGGCGCCGGACACCGGGGAGCTGTTTTTT.

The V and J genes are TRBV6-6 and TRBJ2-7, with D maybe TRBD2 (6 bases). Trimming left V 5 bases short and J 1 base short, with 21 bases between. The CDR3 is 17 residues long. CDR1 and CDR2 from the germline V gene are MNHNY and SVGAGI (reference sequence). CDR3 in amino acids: CASSPPRGRGVSYEQYF. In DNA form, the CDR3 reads TGTGCCAGCAGTCCCCCTAGAGGGCGGGGCGTTTCCTACGAGCAGTACTTC.

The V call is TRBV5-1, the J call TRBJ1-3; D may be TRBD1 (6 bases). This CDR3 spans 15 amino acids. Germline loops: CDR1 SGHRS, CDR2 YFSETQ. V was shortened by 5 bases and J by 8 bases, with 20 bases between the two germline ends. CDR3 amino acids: CASSSYTGTADTIYF. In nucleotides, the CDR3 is TGCGCCAGCAGTTCCTACACAGGGACGGCGGACACCATATATTTT.

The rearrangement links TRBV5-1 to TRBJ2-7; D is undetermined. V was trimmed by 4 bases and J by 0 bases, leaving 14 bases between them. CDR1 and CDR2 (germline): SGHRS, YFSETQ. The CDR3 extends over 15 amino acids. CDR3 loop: CASSPGTSSSYEQYF. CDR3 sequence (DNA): TGCGCCAGCAGCCCTGGAACATCTAGCTCCTACGAGCAGTACTTC.

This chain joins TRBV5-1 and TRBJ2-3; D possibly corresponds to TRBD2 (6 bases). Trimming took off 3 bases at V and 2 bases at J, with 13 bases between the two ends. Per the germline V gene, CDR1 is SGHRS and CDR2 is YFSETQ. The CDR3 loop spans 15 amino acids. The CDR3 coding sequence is TGCGCCAGCAGCTATGAGGACTACTCCACAGATACGCAGTATTTT. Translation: CASSYEDYSTDTQYF.

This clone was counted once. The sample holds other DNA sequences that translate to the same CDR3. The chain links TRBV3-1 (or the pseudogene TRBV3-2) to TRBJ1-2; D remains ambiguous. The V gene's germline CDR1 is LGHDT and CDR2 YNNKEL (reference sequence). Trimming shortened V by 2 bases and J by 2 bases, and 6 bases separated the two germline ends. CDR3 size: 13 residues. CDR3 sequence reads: CASSQSLNYGYTF. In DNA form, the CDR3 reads TGTGCCAGCAGCCAATCCCTAAACTATGGCTACACCTTC.

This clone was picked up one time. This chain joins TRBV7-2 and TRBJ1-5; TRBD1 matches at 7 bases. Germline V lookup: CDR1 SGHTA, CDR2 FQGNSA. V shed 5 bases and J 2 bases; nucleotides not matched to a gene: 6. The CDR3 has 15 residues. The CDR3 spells CASSPRQGGNQPQHF. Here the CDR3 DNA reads TGTGCCAGCAGCCCCCGACAGGGCGGCAATCAGCCCCAGCATTTT.

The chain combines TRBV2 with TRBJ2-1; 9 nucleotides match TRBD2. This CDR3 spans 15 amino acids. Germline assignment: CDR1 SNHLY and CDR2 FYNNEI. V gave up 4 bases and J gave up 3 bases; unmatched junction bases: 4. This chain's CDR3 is CASSVETSGYNEQFF. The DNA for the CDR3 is TGTGCCAGCAGTGTGGAGACTAGCGGCTACAATGAGCAGTTCTTC.

The CDR3 region is CASSRARAEAFF. The CDR3 DNA follows: TGTGCCAGCAGTCGAGCCCGGGCTGAAGCTTTCTTT. This chain connects TRBV6-5 to TRBJ1-1; D call uncertain. V was clipped by 5 bases and J by 6 bases, with 10 bases between them. CDR1 and CDR2 (germline): MNHEY, SVGAGI. The CDR3 sequence is 12 residues long.

The CDR3 is CAWSVRPLEQFF. CDR3 sequence (DNA): TGTGCCTGGAGTGTACGTCCACTTGAGCAGTTCTTC. The genes are TRBV30 and TRBJ2-1; D not resolved. From germline, CDR1 is GTSNPN and CDR2 SVGIG (reference sequence). Trimming left V 0 bases short and J 9 bases short, with 9 bases between. The CDR3 consists of 12 residues. Looking up the rest from reference TRBV30 and TRBJ2-1 gives the full variable domain: SQTIHQWPATLVQPVGSPLSLECTVEGTSNPNLYWYRQAAGRGLQLLFYSVGIGQISSEVPQNLSASRPQDRQFILSSKKLLLSDSGFYLCAWSVRPLEQFFGPGTRLTVL.

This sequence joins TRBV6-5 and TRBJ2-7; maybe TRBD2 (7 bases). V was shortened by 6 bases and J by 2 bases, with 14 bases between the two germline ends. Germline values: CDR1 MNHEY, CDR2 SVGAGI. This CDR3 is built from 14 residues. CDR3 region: CASREGGAPYEQYV. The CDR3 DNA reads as TGTGCCAGCAGAGAGGGGGGGGCTCCCTACGAGCAGTACGTC.

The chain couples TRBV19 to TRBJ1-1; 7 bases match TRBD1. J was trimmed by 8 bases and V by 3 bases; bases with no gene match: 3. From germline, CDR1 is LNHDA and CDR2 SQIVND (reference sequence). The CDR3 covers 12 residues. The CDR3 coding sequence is TGTGCCAGTAGTATCCGGACAGGCGAAGCTTTCTTT. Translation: CASSIRTGEAFF. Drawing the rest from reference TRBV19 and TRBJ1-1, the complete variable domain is DGGITQSPKYLFRKEGQNVTLSCEQNLNHDAMYWYRQDPGQGLRLIYYSQIVNDFQKGDIAEGYSVSREKKESFPLTVTSAQKNPTAFYLCASSIRTGEAFFGQGTRLTVV.

CDR3 protein: CASSLTGSWDTEAFF. The CDR3 DNA sequence: TGTGCCAGCAGCTTGACAGGGTCGTGGGACACTGAAGCTTTCTTT. V gene TRBV11-2 combines with J gene TRBJ1-1; TRBD1 matches at 7 bases. This CDR3 has 15 amino acids. V gave up 3 bases and J gave up 3 bases; unmatched junction bases: 7. Germline loops: CDR1 SGHAT, CDR2 FQNNGV.

CDR3 DNA: TGTGCCAGCAGCCAAGATGTAAGGAGGACTAATGAAAAACTGTTTTTT. This encodes CASSQDVRRTNEKLFF. The chain carries TRBV3-1 (or the pseudogene TRBV3-2) and TRBJ1-4; D call uncertain. This CDR3 comprises 16 residues. The V gene's germline CDR1 is LGHDT and CDR2 YNNKEL (reference sequence). Trimming pared 0 bases from V and 2 bases from J, leaving 10 bases between.

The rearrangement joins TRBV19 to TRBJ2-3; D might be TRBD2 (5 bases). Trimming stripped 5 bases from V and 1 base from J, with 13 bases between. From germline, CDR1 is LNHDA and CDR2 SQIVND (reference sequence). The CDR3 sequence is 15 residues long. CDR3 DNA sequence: TGTGCCAGTAGTCCCGGCGGGCGGGGCACAGATACGCAGTATTTT. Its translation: CASSPGGRGTDTQYF.